Below, 20 T cell receptor beta chains from the same sample are listed, as sequenced in a study of monozygotic twins with inflammatory bowel disease. With the 5' RACE reads reprocessed, TCRdb shows one record per CDR3 protein and no DNA. The sample has approximately 40,000 distinct CDR3 sequences. The sample was blood. These receptors came from a human donor with ulcerative colitis or Crohn's disease, or a healthy co-twin of an affected twin (not recorded which).

The chain is built from TRBV12-3 or TRBV12-4 and TRBJ1-5; without DNA, the TCRdb call of TRBD1 cannot be checked. CDR3 length: 15 amino acids. The CDR3 sequence: CASSLMGQGNQPQHF.

V is TRBV15 and J is TRBJ2-7; TCRdb lists TRBD2, though no DNA is available to test this call. This CDR3 region has 19 residues. CDR1 and CDR2 (germline): LNHNV, YYDKDF (reference sequence). The CDR3 protein is CATSRGGGLGSGLAYEQYF.

J is TRBJ2-3 and V is TRBV7-9; absent DNA, TCRdb's TRBD2 call cannot be checked. The germline V gene encodes CDR1 SEHNR and CDR2 FQNEAQ (reference sequence). The CDR3 has 14 amino acids. This CDR3 reads CASSSGLYTDTQYF.

This chain joins TRBV27 and TRBJ2-1; TCRdb gives TRBD1 as the D gene, but with no DNA this cannot be confirmed. Germline lookup yields CDR1 MNHEY and CDR2 SMNVEV (reference sequence). This CDR3 region has 13 residues. The CDR3 here is CASSLDRANEQFF.

The chain couples TRBV12-3 or TRBV12-4 to TRBJ1-1. This CDR3 comprises 12 residues. The CDR3 spells CASSSTNTEAFF.

The J gene is TRBJ2-7, the V gene TRBV14; the D call of TRBD1 rests on TCRdb alone, since no DNA is present to check it. Per germline, CDR1 SGHDN and CDR2 FVKESK. The CDR3 is 14 residues long. The chain's CDR3 is CASSQDSGPYEQYF.

CDR3: CASSLESIYGYTF. The V and J genes are TRBV7-2 and TRBJ1-2. CDR1 is SGHTA and CDR2 is FQGNSA in the germline V gene. CDR3 length: 13 amino acids. The entire variable domain, with the rest obtained from reference TRBV7-2 and TRBJ1-2, is as follows: GAGVSQSPSNKVTEKGKDVELRCDPISGHTALYWYRQSLGQGLEFLIYFQGNSAPDKSGLPSDRFSAERTGGSVSTLTIQRTQQEDSAVYLCASSLESIYGYTFGSGTRLTVV.

The CDR3 protein is CSARRASGRAGEQFF. The chain links TRBV20-1 to TRBJ2-1; TCRdb picks TRBD2, but there is no DNA to check that call. The CDR3 loop spans 15 amino acids. The V gene's germline CDR1 is DFQATT and CDR2 SNEGSKA (reference sequence).

The rearrangement uses TRBV28 and TRBJ1-1; as DNA is missing, the TRBD1 call by TCRdb cannot be tested. The CDR3 covers 16 residues. The germline V gene encodes CDR1 MDHEN and CDR2 SYDVKM. CDR3 in amino acids: CASSLGGAGVNTEAFF.

The rearrangement links TRBV27 to TRBJ2-1; TCRdb reports TRBD2, a call that lacks DNA to check it against. This CDR3 comprises 19 residues. Germline assignment: CDR1 MNHEY and CDR2 SMNVEV (reference sequence). The CDR3 protein is CASSLRGTSGGAGSGEQFF.

The V gene is TRBV20-1, the J gene TRBJ1-1; absent DNA, TCRdb's TRBD1 call cannot be checked. Germline loops: CDR1 DFQATT, CDR2 SNEGSKA (reference sequence). CDR3 length: 14 residues. CDR3 residues: CSAKATGVNTEAFF.

This rearrangement joins TRBV5-1 to TRBJ1-1; the D gene TCRdb calls, TRBD1, cannot be checked with no DNA. CDR1 and CDR2 from the germline V gene are SGHRS and YFSETQ. The CDR3 is 15 residues long. The CDR3: CASSPRQGLNTEAFF.

This chain's CDR3 is CASTNSRGQYEQYF. The chain links TRBV19 to TRBJ2-7; TCRdb picks TRBD1, but there is no DNA to check that call. In germline, CDR1 is LNHDA, CDR2 SQIVND (reference sequence). The CDR3 covers 14 residues.

The V gene is TRBV20-1, the J gene TRBJ2-3; TCRdb outputs TRBD1, but without DNA this stays unchecked. This CDR3 comprises 16 residues. Germline-derived CDR1 and CDR2 are DFQATT and SNEGSKA (reference sequence). CDR3 residues: CSAREPLAAARHTQYF.

J is TRBJ2-7 and V is TRBV19; TCRdb calls TRBD1, which cannot be checked without DNA. Germline CDR1 is LNHDA and CDR2 is SQIVND (reference sequence). This CDR3 is built from 19 residues. The CDR3 sequence is CASSRYLGETESLFTEQYF.

The gene calls are TRBV30 and TRBJ2-7; TCRdb lists TRBD2, though no DNA is available to test this call. This CDR3 has 12 amino acids. From germline, CDR1 is GTSNPN and CDR2 SVGIG (reference sequence). The CDR3 loop is CAWQSGAYEQYF.

The genes are TRBV7-3 and TRBJ2-3; the TCRdb D gene call, TRBD2, has no DNA to confirm it. Germline V lookup: CDR1 SGHTA, CDR2 FQGTGA. The CDR3 sequence is 15 residues long. CDR3 sequence reads: CASSLGTTRTDTQYF.

The V call is TRBV7-3, the J call TRBJ2-2; TCRdb outputs TRBD1, but without DNA this stays unchecked. The CDR3 covers 18 residues. Germline CDR1 is SGHTA and CDR2 is FQGTGA. CDR3 sequence reads: CASSLKGRTGANTGELFF. Filled out from reference TRBV7-3 and TRBJ2-2, the complete variable domain reads GAGVSQTPSNKVTEKGKYVELRCDPISGHTALYWYRQSLGQGPEFLIYFQGTGAADDSGLPNDRFFAVRPEGSVSTLKIQRTERGDSAVYLCASSLKGRTGANTGELFFGEGSRLTVL.

V and J are TRBV6-1 and TRBJ1-4; checking the TCRdb D call of TRBD1 is not possible without DNA. This CDR3 has 14 amino acids. CDR1 and CDR2 from the germline V gene are MNHNS and SASEGT. CDR3 residues: CASSAGGRGEKLFF.

The CDR3 reads CASSLGGGRPEAFF. This chain connects TRBV5-1 to TRBJ1-1; TCRdb's assignment of TRBD1 cannot be checked, as there is no DNA. CDR3 length equals 14 residues. Germline V gives CDR1 SGHRS, CDR2 YFSETQ.